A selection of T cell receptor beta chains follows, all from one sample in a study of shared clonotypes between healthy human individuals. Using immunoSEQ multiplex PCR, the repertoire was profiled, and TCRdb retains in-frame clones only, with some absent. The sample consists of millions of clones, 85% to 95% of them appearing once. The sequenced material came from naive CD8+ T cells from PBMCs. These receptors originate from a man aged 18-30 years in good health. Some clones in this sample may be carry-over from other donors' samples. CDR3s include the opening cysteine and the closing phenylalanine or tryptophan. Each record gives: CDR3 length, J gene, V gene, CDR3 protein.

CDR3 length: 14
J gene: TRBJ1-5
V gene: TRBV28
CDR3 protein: CASSLQNSNQPQHF

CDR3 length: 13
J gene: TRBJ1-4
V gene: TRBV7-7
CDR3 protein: CASSPGQTEKLFF

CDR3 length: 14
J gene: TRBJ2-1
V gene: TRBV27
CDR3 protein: CASSQTSLAGEQFF

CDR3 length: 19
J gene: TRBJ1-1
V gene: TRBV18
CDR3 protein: CASSQGTAIWGQTNTEAFF

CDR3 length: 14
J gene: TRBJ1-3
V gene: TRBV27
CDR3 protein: CASSPRAVGNTIYF

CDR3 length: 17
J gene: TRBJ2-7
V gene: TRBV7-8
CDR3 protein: CASSFEVRGTGVYEQYF

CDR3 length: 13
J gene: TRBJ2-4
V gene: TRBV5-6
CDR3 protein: CASSTSGKNIQYF

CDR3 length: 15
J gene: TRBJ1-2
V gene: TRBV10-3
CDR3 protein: CAISESGQPNYGYTF

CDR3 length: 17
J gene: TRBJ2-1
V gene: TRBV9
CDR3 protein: CASSVVGVSSSYNEQFF

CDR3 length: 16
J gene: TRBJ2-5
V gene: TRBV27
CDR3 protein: CASSTRLAGGVETQYF

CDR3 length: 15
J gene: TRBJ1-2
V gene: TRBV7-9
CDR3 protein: CASSGAQGAYYGYTF

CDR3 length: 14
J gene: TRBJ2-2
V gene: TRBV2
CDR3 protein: CASYLSWSAGELFF

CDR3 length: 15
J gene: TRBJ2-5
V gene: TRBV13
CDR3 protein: CASSLGGQGEETQYF

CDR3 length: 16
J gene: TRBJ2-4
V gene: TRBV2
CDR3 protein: CASHPRLAGVINIQYF

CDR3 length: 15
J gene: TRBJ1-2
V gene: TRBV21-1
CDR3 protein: CASSTQEDANYGYTF

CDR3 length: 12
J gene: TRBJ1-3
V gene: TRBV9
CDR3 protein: CASSPPSHTIYF

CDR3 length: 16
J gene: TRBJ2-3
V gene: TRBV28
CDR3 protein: CASSPPGQVRADTQYF

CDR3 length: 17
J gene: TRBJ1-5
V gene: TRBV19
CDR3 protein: CASSLRDSVLTNQPQHF

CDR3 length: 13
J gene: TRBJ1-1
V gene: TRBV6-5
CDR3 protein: CASTPGAGTEAFF

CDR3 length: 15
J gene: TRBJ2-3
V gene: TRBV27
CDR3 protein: CASSFIGAVADTQYF

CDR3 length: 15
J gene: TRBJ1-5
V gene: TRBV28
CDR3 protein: CASSLVTGSNQPQHF

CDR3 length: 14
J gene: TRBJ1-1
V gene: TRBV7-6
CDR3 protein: CASSSRGENTEAFF

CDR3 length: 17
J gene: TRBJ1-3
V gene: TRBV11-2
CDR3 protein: CASSLGWAPERGNTIYF

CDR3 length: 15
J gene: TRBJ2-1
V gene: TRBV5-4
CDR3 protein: CASSPRLAGGGRQFF

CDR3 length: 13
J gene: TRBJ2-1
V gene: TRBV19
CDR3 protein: CASSIGFYNEQFF

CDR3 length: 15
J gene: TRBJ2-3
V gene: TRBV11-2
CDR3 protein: CASSSGQGITDTQYF

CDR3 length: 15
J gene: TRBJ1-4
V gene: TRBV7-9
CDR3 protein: CASSPGPSTNEKLFF

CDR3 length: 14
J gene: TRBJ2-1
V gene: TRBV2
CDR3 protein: CASIPREAYNEQFF

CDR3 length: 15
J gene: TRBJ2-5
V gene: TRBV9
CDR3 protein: CASSVGTGSLETQYF